These 17 T cell receptor beta chains came from one sample sequenced in a study of response to subunit inactivated influenza vaccine. TCRdb processed the RT-PCR reads anew with MiXCR; each CDR3 protein has one entry. Among roughly 780,000 distinct CDR3 sequences listed, approximately 17% were seen once. This specimen consisted of PBMCs from blood, obtained roughly 5 days after vaccination. These receptors originate from a man aged 50 to 60 who received an inactivated influenza vaccine.

This clonotype appeared many times. The chain combines TRBV12-3 or TRBV12-4 with TRBJ1-3; 8 nucleotides match TRBD1. V was clipped by 5 bases and J by 7 bases; unmatched bases: 4. This CDR3 region has 13 residues. CDR3 nucleotide sequence: TGTGCCAGCAGTCAGGGGGCCGGGAACACCATATATTTT. Its translation: CASSQGAGNTIYF.

In its sample, this clonotype was seen a few times. V gene TRBV7-2 combines with J gene TRBJ2-2, with D uncertain. The CDR3 consists of 13 residues. Looked up from germline, CDR1 is SGHTA and CDR2 is FQGNSA. V gave up 6 bases and J gave up 6 bases, with 11 bases separating them. CDR3 nucleotide sequence: TGTGCCAGCAGTTTTAGGGCTTCCGGGGAGCTGTTTTTT. Its translation: CASSFRASGELFF.

This clonotype came up a few times. V gene TRBV5-6 combines with J gene TRBJ2-1, with a possible D match to TRBD1 (5 bases). CDR3 length equals 14 residues. V gave up 4 bases and J gave up 9 bases, with 17 bases separating them. Looked up from germline, CDR1 is SGHDT and CDR2 is YYEEEE. The CDR3 loop is CASSTTDSRSEQFF. The CDR3 region has the DNA TGTGCCAGCAGCACAACTGACAGTAGGAGTGAGCAGTTCTTC.

The chain recombines TRBV7-8 with TRBJ2-1; D may be TRBD1 (5 bases). Trimming pared 5 bases from V and 9 bases from J, leaving 23 bases between. In germline, CDR1 is SGHVS, CDR2 FQNEAQ. CDR3 length equals 16 residues. DNA for the CDR3: TGTGCCAGCAGCATTTCTACTTCTTTAGGGGCGACTGAGCAGTTCTTC. Residues: CASSISTSLGATEQFF.

The V and J genes are TRBV2 and TRBJ2-1; 10 bases fit TRBD2. Losses at the gene ends were 4 bases for V and 9 bases for J; bases not matched to a gene: 0. Germline V gene sequence: CDR1 SNHLY, CDR2 FYNNEI. The CDR3 sequence is 12 residues long. CDR3 sequence: CASSGTSGEQFF. The CDR3 nucleotides read TGTGCCAGCAGTGGGACTAGCGGTGAGCAGTTCTTC.

This chain connects TRBV5-1 to TRBJ2-2, with TRBD1 matching over 7 bases. The CDR3 sequence is 17 residues long. CDR1 and CDR2 (germline): SGHRS, YFSETQ. The V and J ends lost 1 base and 0 bases, in that order; junction bases with no gene match: 6. In DNA, the CDR3 is TGCGCCAGCAGCTTGTGGACAGGAGTTACGAACACCGGGGAGCTGTTTTTT. This gives the protein CASSLWTGVTNTGELFF.

This clonotype has more than one count but fewer than ten. The rearrangement links TRBV5-5 to TRBJ1-1; D call uncertain. The CDR3 length is 12 residues. V lost 2 bases, J lost 6 bases, and 8 bases lay in between. Germline V lookup: CDR1 SGHKS, CDR2 YYEKEE (reference sequence). The CDR3 DNA sequence: TGTGCCAGCAGCTTAGTGGCTTCTGAAGCTTTCTTT. It codes for CASSLVASEAFF.

This clonotype showed up many times. The rearrangement joins TRBV5-1 to TRBJ2-7; D remains unclear. The CDR3 runs 11 residues. Germline V gene data show CDR1 as SGHRS and CDR2 as YFSETQ. The V end was cut by 0 bases, the J end by 11 bases, with 9 bases between. In nucleotides, the CDR3 is TGCGCCAGCAGCTTGGGGTCATACGAGTACTTC. Translation: CASSLGSYEYF.

The V gene is TRBV20-1, the J gene TRBJ2-1, with 12 bases fitting TRBD2. From germline, CDR1 is DFQATT and CDR2 SNEGSKA (reference sequence). The trim removed 6 bases at V and 2 bases at J, leaving 5 bases unmatched. CDR3 length: 15 residues. The CDR3 nucleotides read TGCAGTGCCAGACTAGCGGGAGAACCCTACAATGAGCAGTTCTTC. This codes for CSARLAGEPYNEQFF.

The DNA for the CDR3 is TGTGCCAGCGGCATCCCCTCGGGCCGAAATTCACCCCTCCACTTT. It specifies CASGIPSGRNSPLHF. This chain joins TRBV28 and TRBJ1-6; no firm D call. The CDR3 runs to 15 residues. Trimming shortened V by 8 bases and J by 7 bases, and 18 bases separated the two germline ends. Germline lookup yields CDR1 MDHEN and CDR2 SYDVKM.

This clonotype was seen a handful of times. This sequence joins TRBV7-9 and TRBJ1-2; 7 positions match TRBD1. CDR3 length equals 16 residues. The J segment lost 6 bases and the V segment lost 2 bases, leaving 12 bases of the junction unmatched. Germline V gene lookup returns CDR1 SEHNR and CDR2 FQNEAQ (reference sequence). CDR3 in DNA: TGTGCCAGCAGCTTAAGTGTGGGGACAGAACTCGATGGCTACACCTTC. Translated, it gives CASSLSVGTELDGYTF.

The genes are TRBV12-3 or TRBV12-4 and TRBJ1-1; D is perhaps TRBD1 (5 bases). The length of the CDR3 is 15 residues. V gave up 1 base and J gave up 4 bases, with 13 bases separating them. The CDR3 protein is CASSLGARATTEAFF. The CDR3 DNA reads as TGTGCCAGCAGTTTAGGGGCCAGGGCGACCACTGAAGCTTTCTTT.

V and J are TRBV20-1 and TRBJ2-7, with TRBD2 matching 9 bases. The V gene's germline CDR1 is DFQATT and CDR2 SNEGSKA (reference sequence). V lost 6 bases, J lost 4 bases, and 16 bases stayed unmatched. The CDR3 has 16 residues. CDR3 coding DNA: TGCAGTGCCTATGCCCAGGGGCTAGCGGGACCGTACGAGCAGTACTTC. This gives the protein CSAYAQGLAGPYEQYF.

This clonotype was seen only a few times. The J gene is TRBJ2-5, the V gene TRBV5-1; 10 bases line up with TRBD1. The CDR3 runs 15 residues. CDR1 SGHRS and CDR2 YFSETQ come from the germline V gene. V was pared by 3 bases and J by 4 bases, with 6 bases of the junction left unmatched. CDR3 loop: CASSSLGDRGETQYF. The DNA of the CDR3 is TGCGCCAGCAGCTCCCTCGGGGACAGGGGAGAGACCCAGTACTTC.

This chain connects TRBV5-3 to TRBJ2-3; TRBD2 matches 8 bases. TRBV5-3 carries the ORF label, with uncertain function. The CDR3 has 15 amino acids. Trimming cost V 4 bases and J 3 bases; bases outside gene matches: 7. Here the CDR3 reads CARSEPTSGTDTQYF. CDR3 coding DNA: TGTGCCAGAAGCGAACCAACTAGCGGAACAGATACGCAGTATTTT.

This chain uses TRBV7-9 with TRBJ2-1; 7 bases align to TRBD1. CDR3 length equals 15 residues. The germline gives CDR1 SEHNR, CDR2 FQNEAQ (reference sequence). V dropped 1 base and J dropped 8; count of bases not matched to a gene: 8. CDR3 in DNA: TGTGCCAGCAGCTTAGGAGGGGGCCTTACCGATGAGCAGTTCTTC. Amino acids: CASSLGGGLTDEQFF.

This clonotype was detected only a few times. V is TRBV5-6 and J is TRBJ2-2; D is perhaps TRBD2 (6 bases). This CDR3 is built from 16 residues. V lost 4 bases, J lost 0 bases, and 13 bases lay in between. Germline CDR1 and CDR2: SGHDT and YYEEEE. CDR3 sequence: CASSPAGFTNTGELFF. The CDR3 nucleotides are TGTGCCAGCAGCCCTGCGGGATTTACGAACACCGGGGAGCTGTTTTTT.